This T cell receptor (beta chain) was identified in a study of Tregs in tolerant kidney transplant recipients. Repertoires were generated with immunoSEQ multiplex PCR, while TCRdb's copy carries only in-frame clones and drops some. The sample consists of fewer than 150,000 clones, roughly 92% of them appearing once. This clone was counted once. Its antigen is still unknown. Study-level points and caveats: The most relevant donor-specific Treg TCRbeta repertoire apparently came from expansion with activated donor B cells.

Thawed PBMCs were FACS-sorted into unstimulated CD4+CD25+CD127- regulatory T cells, CD4+CD25- non-regulatory cells, CD4 and CD8 cells. The specimen was CD4+ T cells from blood. The TCR originated in a human donor in good health.

CDR3 region: CASSSQGHWQGAAFF. The CDR3 DNA reads as TGTGCCAGCAGTTCCCAGGGACACTGGCAGGGGGCGGCTTTCTTT. V usage is TRBV6-5 and J usage is TRBJ1-1; the match to TRBD1 covers 8 bases. Germline values: CDR1 MNHEY, CDR2 SVGAGI. CDR3 size: 15 residues. V trimming: 4 bases; J trimming: 11 bases; junction bases outside the gene matches: 15.